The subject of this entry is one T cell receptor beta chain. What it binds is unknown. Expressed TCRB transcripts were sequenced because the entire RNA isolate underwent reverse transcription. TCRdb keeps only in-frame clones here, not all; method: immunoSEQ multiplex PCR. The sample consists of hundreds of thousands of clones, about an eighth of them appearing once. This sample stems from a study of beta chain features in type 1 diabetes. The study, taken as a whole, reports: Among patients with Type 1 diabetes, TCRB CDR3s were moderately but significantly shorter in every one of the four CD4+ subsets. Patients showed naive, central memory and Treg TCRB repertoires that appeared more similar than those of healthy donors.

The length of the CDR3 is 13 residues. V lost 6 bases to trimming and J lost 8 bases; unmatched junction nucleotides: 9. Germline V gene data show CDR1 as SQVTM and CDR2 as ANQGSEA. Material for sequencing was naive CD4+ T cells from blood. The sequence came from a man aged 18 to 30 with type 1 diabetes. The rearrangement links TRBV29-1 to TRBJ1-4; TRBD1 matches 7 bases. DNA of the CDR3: TGCAGCGTGCTGAGACAGGGTGGCGAAAAACTGTTTTTT. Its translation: CSVLRQGGEKLFF.